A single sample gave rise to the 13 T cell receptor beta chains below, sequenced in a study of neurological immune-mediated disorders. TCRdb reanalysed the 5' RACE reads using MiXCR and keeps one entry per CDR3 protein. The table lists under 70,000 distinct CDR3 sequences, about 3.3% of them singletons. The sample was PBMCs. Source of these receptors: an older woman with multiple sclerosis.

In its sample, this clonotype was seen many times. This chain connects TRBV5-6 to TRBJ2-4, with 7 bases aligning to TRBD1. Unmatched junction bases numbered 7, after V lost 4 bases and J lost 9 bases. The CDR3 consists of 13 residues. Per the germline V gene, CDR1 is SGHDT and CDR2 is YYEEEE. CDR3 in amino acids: CASSRDRAGIQYF. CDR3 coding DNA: TGTGCCAGCAGCCGTGACAGGGCTGGCATTCAGTACTTC.

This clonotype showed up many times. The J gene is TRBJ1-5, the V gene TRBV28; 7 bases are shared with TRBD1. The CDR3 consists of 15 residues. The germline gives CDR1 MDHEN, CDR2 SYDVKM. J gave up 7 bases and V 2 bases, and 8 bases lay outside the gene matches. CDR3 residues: CASSLLRDSGQPQHF. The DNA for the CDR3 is TGTGCCAGCAGTTTACTCCGGGACAGCGGACAGCCCCAGCATTTT.

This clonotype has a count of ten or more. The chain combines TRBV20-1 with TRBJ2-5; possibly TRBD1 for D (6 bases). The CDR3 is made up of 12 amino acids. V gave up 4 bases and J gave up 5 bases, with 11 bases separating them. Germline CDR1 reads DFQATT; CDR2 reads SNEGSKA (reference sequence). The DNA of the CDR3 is TGCAGTGCTAAACAGGGCGAGGAGACCCAGTACTTC. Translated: CSAKQGEETQYF.

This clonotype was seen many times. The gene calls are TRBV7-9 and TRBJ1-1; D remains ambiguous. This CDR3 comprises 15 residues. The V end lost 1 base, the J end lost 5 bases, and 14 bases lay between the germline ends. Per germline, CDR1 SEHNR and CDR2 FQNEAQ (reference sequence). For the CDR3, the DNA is TGTGCCAGCAGCTTAGTATCAGGCAGAACGACTGAAGCTTTCTTT. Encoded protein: CASSLVSGRTTEAFF.

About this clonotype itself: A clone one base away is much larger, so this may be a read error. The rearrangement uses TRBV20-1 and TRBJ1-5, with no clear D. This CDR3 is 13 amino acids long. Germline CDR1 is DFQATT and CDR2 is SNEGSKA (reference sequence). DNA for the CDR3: TGCAGTGCCTCGGAGACCCTTAATCAGCCCCAGAATTTT. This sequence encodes CSASETLNQPQNF.

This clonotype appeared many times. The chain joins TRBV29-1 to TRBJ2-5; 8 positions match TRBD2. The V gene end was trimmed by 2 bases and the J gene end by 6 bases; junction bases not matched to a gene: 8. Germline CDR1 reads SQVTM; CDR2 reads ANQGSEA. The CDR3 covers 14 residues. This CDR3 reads CSVEFPAGAKTQYF. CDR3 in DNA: TGCAGCGTTGAATTCCCAGCGGGAGCGAAGACCCAGTACTTC.

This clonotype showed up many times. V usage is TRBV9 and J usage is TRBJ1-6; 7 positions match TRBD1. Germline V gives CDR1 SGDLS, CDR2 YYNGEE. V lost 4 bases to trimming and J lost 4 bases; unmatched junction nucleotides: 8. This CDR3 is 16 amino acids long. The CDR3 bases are TGTGCCAGCAGCCCAGGGACAGCTAGTTATAATTCACCCCTCCACTTT. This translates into CASSPGTASYNSPLHF.

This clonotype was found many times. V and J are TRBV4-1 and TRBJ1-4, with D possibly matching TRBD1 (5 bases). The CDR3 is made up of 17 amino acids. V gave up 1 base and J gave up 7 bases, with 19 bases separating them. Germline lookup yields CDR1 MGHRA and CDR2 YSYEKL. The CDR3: CASSQVGRGRLIEKLFF. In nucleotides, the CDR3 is TGCGCCAGCAGCCAAGTCGGAAGGGGCAGGTTAATTGAAAAACTGTTTTTT.

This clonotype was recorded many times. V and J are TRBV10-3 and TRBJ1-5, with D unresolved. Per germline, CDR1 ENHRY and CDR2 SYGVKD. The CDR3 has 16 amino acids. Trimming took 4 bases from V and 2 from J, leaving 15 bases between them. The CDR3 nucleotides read TGTGCCATCAGTGGGTTACCGTTGGGAGGCAATCAGCCCCAGCATTTT. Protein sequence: CAISGLPLGGNQPQHF.

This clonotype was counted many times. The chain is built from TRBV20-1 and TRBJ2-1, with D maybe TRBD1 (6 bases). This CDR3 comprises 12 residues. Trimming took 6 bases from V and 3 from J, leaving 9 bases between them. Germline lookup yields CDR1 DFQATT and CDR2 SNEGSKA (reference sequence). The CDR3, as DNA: TGCAGTGCCGTGGACAGCTACAATGAGCAGTTCTTC. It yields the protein CSAVDSYNEQFF.

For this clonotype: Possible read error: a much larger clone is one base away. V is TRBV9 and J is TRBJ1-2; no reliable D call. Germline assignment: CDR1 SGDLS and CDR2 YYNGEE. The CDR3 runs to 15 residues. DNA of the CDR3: TGTGTCAGCAGCGTAGGTGGCAGCCCTTCGGGGGGCTACACCTTC. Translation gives CVSSVGGSPSGGYTF.

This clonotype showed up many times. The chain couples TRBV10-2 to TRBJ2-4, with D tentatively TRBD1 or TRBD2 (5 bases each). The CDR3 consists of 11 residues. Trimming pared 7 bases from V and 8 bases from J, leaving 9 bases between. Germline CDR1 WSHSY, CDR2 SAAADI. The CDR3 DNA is TGCGCCAGCATACGAGGGGACATTCAGTACTTC. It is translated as CASIRGDIQYF.

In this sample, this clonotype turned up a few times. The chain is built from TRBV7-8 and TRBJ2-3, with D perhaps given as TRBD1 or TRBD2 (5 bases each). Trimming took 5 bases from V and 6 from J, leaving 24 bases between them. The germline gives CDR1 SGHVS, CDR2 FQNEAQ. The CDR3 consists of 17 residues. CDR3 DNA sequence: TGTGCCAGCAGCCACCCTTTATTGGGGGAAGGGTTTGATACGCAGTATTTT. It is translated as CASSHPLLGEGFDTQYF.